The clone carrying this T cell receptor (beta chain) was detected only once. The antigen remains undetermined. These data are taken from a study of T cell responses to AZD1222 COVID-19 vaccine. Points from the study as a whole: Distributed over spike, vaccine-associated CD4 TCRs predominated at 160-218 and 743-854.

This table comes from immunoSEQ multiplex PCR, and its TCRdb copy is limited to in-frame clones, with some not included. The sample includes roughly 120,000 clones, roughly 90% seen only once; the top ten take 3.5% to 4.5%. The input for sequencing was peripheral blood, taken on day 0 of AZD1222 vaccination. The source of this sequence is an adult in good health.

The CDR3 is CASSPRVMNTEAFF. The CDR3 nucleotides read TGTGCCAGCAGCCCCAGGGTGATGAACACTGAAGCTTTCTTT. The genes are TRBV7-2 and TRBJ1-1; maybe TRBD1 (5 bases). V lost 5 bases to trimming and J lost 0 bases, with 10 bases between them. Germline V gene lookup returns CDR1 SGHTA and CDR2 FQGNSA. This CDR3 spans 14 amino acids.